The clone carrying this T cell receptor beta chain was counted once. This specimen comes from a study of T cell responses to AZD1222 COVID-19 vaccine. The method was immunoSEQ multiplex PCR; TCRdb's version includes in-frame clones alone and lacks a portion of them. The data show approximately 100,000 clones, 90% seen once. The receptor comes from an adult who received the AZD1222 COVID-19 vaccine. The sequenced sample was peripheral blood, obtained 28 days after the second AZD1222 dose.

In DNA form, the CDR3 reads TGTGCCAGCAGCCTCGGGATTCCCTACGAGCAGTACTTC. It translates to CASSLGIPYEQYF. The chain joins TRBV3-1 (or the pseudogene TRBV3-2) to TRBJ2-7, with D maybe TRBD2 (5 bases). Trimming left V 4 bases short and J 2 bases short, with 9 bases between. The CDR3 covers 13 residues. Germline assignment: CDR1 LGHDT and CDR2 YNNKEL (reference sequence).